The 10 T cell receptor beta chains listed next were all sequenced from one sample in a study of blood T cell repertoires in COVID-19. Profiled with immunoSEQ multiplex PCR; TCRdb holds only in-frame clones, not every one. The sample carries about 90,000 clones, 86% recorded once. Sequencing was done on a sample of peripheral blood. These TCRs come from an older man with active or convalescent COVID-19.

Remarks on this clone: It may be a read error: a sequence one base away is much more abundant. The chain uses TRBV14 and TRBJ1-1; D is uncertain. This CDR3 has 13 amino acids. Germline CDR1 and CDR2: SGHDN and FVKESK. V was shortened by 0 bases and J by 1 base, with 3 bases between the two germline ends. For the CDR3, the DNA is TGTGCCAGCAGCCAAGACAGGAACACTGAAGCTTTCTTT. This codes for CASSQDRNTEAFF.

J is TRBJ1-2 and V is TRBV30; D gene ambiguous. The CDR3 is 13 residues long. V gave up 2 bases and J gave up 4 bases, with 11 bases separating them. CDR1 is GTSNPN, CDR2 SVGIG, per germline (reference sequence). CDR3 region: CAWSPPGFYGYTF. DNA of the CDR3: TGTGCCTGGAGTCCCCCGGGGTTCTATGGCTACACCTTC.

This clone showed up just once. The V and J genes are TRBV5-1 and TRBJ1-2; D not certain. CDR1 SGHRS and CDR2 YFSETQ come from the germline V gene. The CDR3 is 14 amino acids. Trimming pared 0 bases from V and 0 bases from J, leaving 6 bases between. CDR3 in amino acids: CASSLVSANYGYTF. The CDR3 nucleotides are TGCGCCAGCAGCTTGGTTTCAGCTAACTATGGCTACACCTTC.

Remarks on this clone: One end of the junction fails to match germline, which may point to a read error. V usage is TRBV14 and J usage is TRBJ2-7; D unresolved. There are 13 residues in the CDR3. Germline loops: CDR1 SGHDN, CDR2 FVKESK. In nucleotides, the CDR3 is TGTGCCAGCAGCCAAGTTAGTCGGTACGGGCAGTACTTC. Amino acids: CASSQVSRYGQYF. Full variable domain (rest looked up from reference TRBV14 and TRBJ2-7): EAGVTQFPSHSVIEKGQTVTLRCDPISGHDNLYWYRRVMGKEIKFLLHFVKESKQDESGMPNNRFLAERTGGTYSTLKVQPAELEDSGVYFCASSQVSRYGQYFGPGTRLTVT.

The rearrangement joins TRBV20-1 to TRBJ1-2, with TRBD1 identical over 7 bases. After removal of 5 bases from V and 10 bases from J, the junction contained 7 bases not matched to a gene. CDR3 length: 11 residues. CDR1 and CDR2 from the germline V gene are DFQATT and SNEGSKA (reference sequence). CDR3 bases: TGCAGTGCTGAAGGGACAGACTTCTACACCTTC. Amino acid sequence: CSAEGTDFYTF.

The V and J genes are TRBV5-1 and TRBJ2-1, with TRBD2 matching over 7 bases. There are 16 residues in the CDR3. Germline assignment: CDR1 SGHRS and CDR2 YFSETQ. J lost 0 bases, V lost 4 bases, and 7 bases had no gene match. The CDR3 nucleotides read TGCGCCAGCAGCATTCTCGGGGGGAGCTCCTACAATGAGCAGTTCTTC. Protein product: CASSILGGSSYNEQFF.

The chain combines TRBV5-1 with TRBJ1-6, with a weak D call TRBD1 (6 bases). Trimming removed 4 bases at V and 5 bases at J, with 10 bases between. The CDR3 runs 14 residues. In germline, CDR1 is SGHRS, CDR2 YFSETQ. In DNA form, the CDR3 reads TGCGCCAGCAGCCTCGACAGGCATAATTCACCCCTCCACTTT. Its protein product is CASSLDRHNSPLHF.

This clone was observed once. This chain uses TRBV7-9 with TRBJ2-4, with D perhaps TRBD1 (5 bases). The V gene lost 3 bases and the J gene lost 0 bases, with 9 bases spanning the gap. CDR3 size: 15 residues. Germline V CDR1 and CDR2: SEHNR, FQNEAQ (reference sequence). The CDR3 DNA is TGTGCCAGCAGCTTCCCAGGGATAGCCAAAAACATTCAGTACTTC. Encoded protein: CASSFPGIAKNIQYF.

This chain links TRBV2 with TRBJ2-2; D is unclear. This CDR3 has 14 amino acids. The germline V gene has CDR1 SNHLY and CDR2 FYNNEI. V lost 1 base, J lost 1 base, and 4 bases lay in between. The CDR3 loop reads CASSEGRNTGELFF. CDR3 bases: TGTGCCAGCAGTGAAGGTCGGAACACCGGGGAGCTGTTTTTT.

The CDR3 DNA follows: TGTGCCACCCAGACAGGGGGTCCCGGGGAGCTGTTTTTT. It codes for CATQTGGPGELFF. J is TRBJ2-2 and V is TRBV19, with 9 positions matching TRBD1. In germline, CDR1 is LNHDA, CDR2 SQIVND (reference sequence). V lost 10 bases, J lost 6 bases, and 6 bases stayed unmatched. The CDR3 is made up of 13 amino acids.